One TCR beta chain is described in this entry. This record belongs to a study of sequential checkpoint blockade in melanoma. CDR1 is SNHLY, CDR2 FYNNEI, per germline. The CDR3 spans 13 residues. V lost 6 bases to trimming and J lost 3 bases, with 11 bases between them. Documented treatment: randomized to nivolumab then ipilimumab (arm A) or the reverse (arm B). Clones were read by immunoSEQ multiplex PCR, and TCRdb kept only the in-frame ones, dropping some. The sample consists of about 4,800 clones, about 72% of them appearing once. The starting material was CD8+ T cells sorted from blood (inferred from file names), obtained from a patient given nivolumab and ipilimumab in sequence. The TCR was taken from a human donor with melanoma. V is TRBV2 and J is TRBJ2-5, with unresolved D. The CDR3 DNA sequence: TGTGCCAGCAGCCAGGAAACCGAAGAGACCCAGTACTTC. Protein: CASSQETEETQYF.